The source of this TCR beta chain is a study of blood T cells in healthy people across ages. Across the whole study: With template switching, about one barcoded beta molecule was captured per two T cells. Study-wide results and caveats: Both higher diversity and more naive CD4+ cells marked long-lived donors when set against aged donors.

Germline V CDR1 and CDR2: SGHTA, FQGNSA. V gave up 1 base and J gave up 8 bases, with 8 bases separating them. The CDR3 contains 12 residues. The table lists this clonotype with a few counts. Its antigen is as yet unknown. Next came a second PCR, run for roughly 6 to 11 cycles, which used a sample-barcoded 5' primer along with a J-beta primer mix. A template-switch adaptor containing 12 random nucleotides labeled each cDNA molecule. The yield of each sample was at least 3 million CDR3-containing paired-end reads. From the 5' RACE reads, TCRdb called clonotypes with MiXCR, one entry per CDR3 protein. The sample lists some 1.8 million distinct CDR3 sequences, approximately 39% occurring once.

The rearrangement links TRBV7-2 to TRBJ1-2, with D uncertain. Material for sequencing was blood. The TCR originated in a human donor in good health. The CDR3 protein is CASSLGWVGYTF. The CDR3 region has the DNA TGTGCCAGCAGCTTAGGTTGGGTCGGCTACACCTTC.